The table lists the clone carrying this T cell receptor beta chain with a few counts. The source of the sample is a study of T-cell reconstitution after alpha-beta-depleted transplantation in children. Germline V lookup: CDR1 SQVTM, CDR2 ANQGSEA. V lost 2 bases, J lost 5 bases, and 5 bases stayed unmatched. This CDR3 spans 14 amino acids. Unique molecular identifiers tagged the TCRbeta library. TCRdb reprocessed the PCR reads with MiXCR, giving one entry per CDR3 protein. The table includes about 980,000 distinct CDR3 sequences, about 31% detected once. Sequences were derived from PBMCs, mostly from graft donor cells, sampled 360 days after TCRalphabeta/CD19-depleted stem cell transplant. This rearrangement joins TRBV29-1 to TRBJ2-2; the match to TRBD1 covers 7 bases. The clonotype originates from a boy less than two years old who had a stem cell transplant for SCID, so the T cells may come from the graft donor. This CDR3 reads CSVERGLGTGELFF. DNA of the CDR3: TGCAGCGTTGAAAGGGGGCTGGGGACCGGGGAGCTGTTTTTT.